This T cell receptor (beta chain) was obtained from a study of cytotoxic CD8 clonotypes in ibrutinib-treated CLL. TCRdb's copy holds only in-frame clones and misses some; the assay was immunoSEQ multiplex PCR. The table has about 140,000 clones, 65% to 85% seen once. This CDR3 is built from 13 residues. CDR1 and CDR2 from the germline V gene are SGHRS and YFSETQ. This clone has only one observation. The junction departs from germline at one end; a sequencing error may be responsible. J is TRBJ2-1 and V is TRBV5-1; TRBD1 or TRBD2 may be the D gene (5 bases each). The origin of this receptor is a human donor with chronic lymphocytic leukemia. The sequencing here drew on PBMCs, taken after 36 months of ibrutinib treatment. CDR3 bases: TGCGCCAGCAGCGGGGGACCAGTCAATGAGCGGTTCTTC. Translation gives CASSGGPVNERFF. Looking up the rest from reference TRBV5-1 and TRBJ2-1 gives the full variable domain: KAGVTQTPRYLIKTRGQQVTLSCSPISGHRSVSWYQQTPGQGLQFLFEYFSETQRNKGNFPGRFSGRQFSNSRSEMNVSTLELGDSALYLCASSGGPVNERFFGPGTRLTVL.